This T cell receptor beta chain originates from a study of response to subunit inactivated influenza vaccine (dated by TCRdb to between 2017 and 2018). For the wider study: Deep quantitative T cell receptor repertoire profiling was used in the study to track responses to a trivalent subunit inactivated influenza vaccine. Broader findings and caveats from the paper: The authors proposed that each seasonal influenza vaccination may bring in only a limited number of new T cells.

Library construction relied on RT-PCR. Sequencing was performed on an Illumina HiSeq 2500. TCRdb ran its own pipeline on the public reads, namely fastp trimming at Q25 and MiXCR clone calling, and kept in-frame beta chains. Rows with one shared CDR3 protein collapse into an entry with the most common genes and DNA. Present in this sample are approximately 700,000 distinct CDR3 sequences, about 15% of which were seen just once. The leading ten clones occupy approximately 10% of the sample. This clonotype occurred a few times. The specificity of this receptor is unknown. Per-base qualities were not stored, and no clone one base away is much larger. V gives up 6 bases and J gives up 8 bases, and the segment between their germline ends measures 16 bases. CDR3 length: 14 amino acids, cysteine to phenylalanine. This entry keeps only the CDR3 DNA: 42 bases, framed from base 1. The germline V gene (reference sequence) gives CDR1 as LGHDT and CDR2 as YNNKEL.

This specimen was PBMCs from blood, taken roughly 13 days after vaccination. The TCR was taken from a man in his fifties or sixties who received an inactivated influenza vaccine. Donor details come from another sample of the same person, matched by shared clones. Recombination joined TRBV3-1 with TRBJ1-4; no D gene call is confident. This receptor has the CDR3 CASRAGVGGEKLFF. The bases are TGTGCCAGCAGGGCCGGGGTTGGCGGGGAAAAACTGTTTTTT. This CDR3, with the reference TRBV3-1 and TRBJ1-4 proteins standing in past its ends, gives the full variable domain DTAVSQTPKYLVTQMGNDKSIKCEQNLGHDTMYWYKQDSKKFLKIMFSYNNKELIINETVPNRFSPKSPDKAHLNLHINSLELGDSAVYFCASRAGVGGEKLFFGSGTQLSVL.